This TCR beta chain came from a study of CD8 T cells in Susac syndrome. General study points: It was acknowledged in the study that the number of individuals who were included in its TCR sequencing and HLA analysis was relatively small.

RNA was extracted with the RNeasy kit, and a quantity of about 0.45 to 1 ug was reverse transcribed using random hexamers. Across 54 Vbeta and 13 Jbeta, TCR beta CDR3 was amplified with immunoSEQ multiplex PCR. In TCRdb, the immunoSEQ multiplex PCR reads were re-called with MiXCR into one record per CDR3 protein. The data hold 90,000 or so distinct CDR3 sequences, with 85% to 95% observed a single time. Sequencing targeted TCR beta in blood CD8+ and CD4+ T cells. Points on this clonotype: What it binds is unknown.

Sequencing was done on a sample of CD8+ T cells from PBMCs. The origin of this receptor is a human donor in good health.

CDR3 residues: CASSFGTAREQYF. In DNA, the CDR3 is TGTGCCAGCAGCTTTGGGACAGCTCGGGAGCAGTACTTC. This chain connects TRBV5-6 to TRBJ2-7; 7 bases fit TRBD1. The V and J ends lost 2 bases and 7 bases, in that order; junction bases with no gene match: 6. Germline lookup yields CDR1 SGHDT and CDR2 YYEEEE. CDR3 size: 13 residues.